This TCR beta chain was profiled in a study of blood T cells in healthy people across ages. Points from the study as a whole: Older individuals had lower TCR beta diversity per million T cells (the decline was roughly linear). Donors of long life had a larger count of naive CD4+ cells and greater diversity than aged donors. The CMV status of each donor remained undetermined, and this could have confounded shifts in expanded clonotypes.

On this clonotype: Its target is unknown.

V gave up 2 bases and J gave up 3 bases, with 14 bases separating them. The CDR3 has 15 amino acids. The germline CDR1 and CDR2 sequences are SGHTA and FQGNSA. For the second PCR, which ran for 7 to 11 cycles, a sample-barcoded 5' primer and a J-beta primer mix were used. TCRdb re-called the 5' RACE reads through MiXCR, storing one row per CDR3 protein. The sample yields around 780,000 distinct CDR3 sequences, around 50% seen once. The chain uses TRBV7-2 and TRBJ2-7, with no clear D. Sample: blood. The origin of this receptor is a man in his forties in good health. The CDR3 loop reads CASSLNRVGFYEQYF. The CDR3 nucleotides read TGTGCCAGCAGCTTAAACCGGGTAGGGTTCTACGAGCAGTACTTC.